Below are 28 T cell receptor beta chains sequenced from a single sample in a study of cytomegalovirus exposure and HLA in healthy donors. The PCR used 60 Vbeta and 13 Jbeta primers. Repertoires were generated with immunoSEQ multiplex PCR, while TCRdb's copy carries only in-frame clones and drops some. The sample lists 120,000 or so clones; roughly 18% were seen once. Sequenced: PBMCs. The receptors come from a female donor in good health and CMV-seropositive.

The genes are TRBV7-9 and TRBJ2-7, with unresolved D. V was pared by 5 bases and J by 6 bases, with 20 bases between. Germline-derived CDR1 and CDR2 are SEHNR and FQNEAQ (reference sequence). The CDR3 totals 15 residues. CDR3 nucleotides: TGTGCCAGCAGCCTCGGTCCTTCCCCCTTACTCGAGCAGTACTTC. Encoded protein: CASSLGPSPLLEQYF.

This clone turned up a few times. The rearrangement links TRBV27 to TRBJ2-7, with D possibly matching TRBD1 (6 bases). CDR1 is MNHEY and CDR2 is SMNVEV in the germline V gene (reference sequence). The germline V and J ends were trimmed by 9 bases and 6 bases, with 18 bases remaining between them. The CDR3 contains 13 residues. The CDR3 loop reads CASMLVQGTEQYF. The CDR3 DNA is TGTGCCAGTATGCTGGTTCAGGGGACCGAGCAGTACTTC.

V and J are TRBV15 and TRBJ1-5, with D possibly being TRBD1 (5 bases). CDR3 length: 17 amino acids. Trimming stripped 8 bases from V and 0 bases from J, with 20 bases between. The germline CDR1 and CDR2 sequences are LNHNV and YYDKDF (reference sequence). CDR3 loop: CATGPGLAHYSNQPQHF. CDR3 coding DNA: TGTGCCACCGGACCGGGACTCGCCCATTATAGCAATCAGCCCCAGCATTTT.

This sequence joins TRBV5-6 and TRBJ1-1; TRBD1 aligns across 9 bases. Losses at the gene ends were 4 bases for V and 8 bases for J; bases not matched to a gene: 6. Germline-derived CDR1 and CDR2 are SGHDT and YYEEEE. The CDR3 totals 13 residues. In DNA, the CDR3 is TGTGCCAGCAGCCCGGGTGACAGGGGGGAAGCTTTCTTT. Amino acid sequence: CASSPGDRGEAFF. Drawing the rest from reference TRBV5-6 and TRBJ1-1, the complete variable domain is DAGVTQSPTHLIKTRGQQVTLRCSPKSGHDTVSWYQQALGQGPQFIFQYYEEEERQRGNFPDRFSGHQFPNYSSELNVNALLLGDSALYLCASSPGDRGEAFFGQGTRLTVV.

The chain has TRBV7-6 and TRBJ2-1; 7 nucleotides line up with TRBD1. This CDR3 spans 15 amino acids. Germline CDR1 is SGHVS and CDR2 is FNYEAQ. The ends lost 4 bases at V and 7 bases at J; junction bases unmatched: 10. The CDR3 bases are TGTGCCAGCAGCTCCACCGACAGGGTGTCGAATGAGCAGTTCTTC. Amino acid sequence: CASSSTDRVSNEQFF.

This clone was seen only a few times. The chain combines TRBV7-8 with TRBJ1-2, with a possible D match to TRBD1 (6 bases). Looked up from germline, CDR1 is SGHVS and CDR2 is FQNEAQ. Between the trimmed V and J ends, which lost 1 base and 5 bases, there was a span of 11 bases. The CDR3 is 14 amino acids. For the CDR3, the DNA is TGTGCCAGCAGCTTAGGAGGGGGAGGGTATGGCTACACCTTC. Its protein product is CASSLGGGGYGYTF.

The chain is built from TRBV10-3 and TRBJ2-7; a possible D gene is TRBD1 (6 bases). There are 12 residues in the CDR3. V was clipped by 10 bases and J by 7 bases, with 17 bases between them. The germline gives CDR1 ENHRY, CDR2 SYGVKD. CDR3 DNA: TGTGCCACCGAGACAGGTTTGAGGGAGCAGTACTTC. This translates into CATETGLREQYF.

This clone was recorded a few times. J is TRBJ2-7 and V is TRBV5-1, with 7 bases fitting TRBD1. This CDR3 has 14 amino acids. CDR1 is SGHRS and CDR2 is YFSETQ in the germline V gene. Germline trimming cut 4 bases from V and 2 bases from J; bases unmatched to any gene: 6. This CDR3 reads CASSMGQRAYEQYF. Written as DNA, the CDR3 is TGCGCCAGCAGCATGGGACAGAGAGCCTACGAGCAGTACTTC. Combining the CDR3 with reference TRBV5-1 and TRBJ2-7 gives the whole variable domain KAGVTQTPRYLIKTRGQQVTLSCSPISGHRSVSWYQQTPGQGLQFLFEYFSETQRNKGNFPGRFSGRQFSNSRSEMNVSTLELGDSALYLCASSMGQRAYEQYFGPGTRLTVT.

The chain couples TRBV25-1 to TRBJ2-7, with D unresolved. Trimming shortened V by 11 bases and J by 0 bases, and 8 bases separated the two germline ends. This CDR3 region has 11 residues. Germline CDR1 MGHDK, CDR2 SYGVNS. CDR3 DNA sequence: TGTGCCTCGGGTGACTCCTACGAGCAGTACTTC. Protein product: CASGDSYEQYF.

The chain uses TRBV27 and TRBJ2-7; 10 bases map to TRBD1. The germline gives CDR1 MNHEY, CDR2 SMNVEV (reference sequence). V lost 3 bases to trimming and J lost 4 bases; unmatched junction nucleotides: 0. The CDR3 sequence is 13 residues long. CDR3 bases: TGTGCCAGCAGTTTGGACAGGGGGTACGAGCAGTACTTC. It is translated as CASSLDRGYEQYF.

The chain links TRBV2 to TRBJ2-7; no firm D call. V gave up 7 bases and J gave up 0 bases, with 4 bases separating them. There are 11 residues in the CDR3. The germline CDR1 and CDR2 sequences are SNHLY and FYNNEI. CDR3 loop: CASTRSYEQYF. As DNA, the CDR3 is TGTGCCAGCACCCGCTCCTACGAGCAGTACTTC.

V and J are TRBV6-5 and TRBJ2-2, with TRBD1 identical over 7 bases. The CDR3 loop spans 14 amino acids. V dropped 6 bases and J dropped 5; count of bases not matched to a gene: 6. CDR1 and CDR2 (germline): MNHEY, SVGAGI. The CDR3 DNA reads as TGTGCCAGCAGCCTAGACAGGGCGACCGGGGAGCTGTTTTTT. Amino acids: CASSLDRATGELFF.

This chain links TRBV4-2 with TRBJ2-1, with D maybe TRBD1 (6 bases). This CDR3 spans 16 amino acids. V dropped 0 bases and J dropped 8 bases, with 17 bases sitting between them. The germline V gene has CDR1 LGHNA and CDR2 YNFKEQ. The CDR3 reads CASSQDHLGAGDEQFF. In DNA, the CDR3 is TGTGCCAGCAGCCAAGATCATTTGGGGGCAGGGGATGAGCAGTTCTTC.

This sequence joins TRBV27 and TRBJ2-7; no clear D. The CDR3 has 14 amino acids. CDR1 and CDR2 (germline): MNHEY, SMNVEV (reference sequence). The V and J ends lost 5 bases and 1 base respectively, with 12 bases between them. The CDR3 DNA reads TGTGCCAGCAGTCCCTACCAGGTGTCCTACGAGCAGTACTTC. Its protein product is CASSPYQVSYEQYF.

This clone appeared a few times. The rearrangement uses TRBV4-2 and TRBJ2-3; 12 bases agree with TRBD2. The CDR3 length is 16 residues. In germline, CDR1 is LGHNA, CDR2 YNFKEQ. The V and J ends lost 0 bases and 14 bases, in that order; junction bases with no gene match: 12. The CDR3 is CASSQETSGGFRLRYF. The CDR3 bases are TGTGCCAGCAGCCAAGAAACTAGCGGGGGGTTTCGTTTACGGTATTTT.

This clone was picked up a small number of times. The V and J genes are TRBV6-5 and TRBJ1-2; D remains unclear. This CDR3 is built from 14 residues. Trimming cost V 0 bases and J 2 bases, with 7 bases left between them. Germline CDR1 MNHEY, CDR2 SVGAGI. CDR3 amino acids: CASSYSSGNYGYTF. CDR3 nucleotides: TGTGCCAGCAGTTACTCCTCCGGGAACTATGGCTACACCTTC.

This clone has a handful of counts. The CDR3 DNA reads TGTGCCAGCAGTTTAGTTCAACTCGGTCAGCCCCAGCATTTT. Its translation is CASSLVQLGQPQHF. The rearrangement links TRBV27 to TRBJ1-5; no firm D call. The CDR3 runs 14 residues. Between the trimmed V and J ends, which lost 2 bases and 6 bases, there was a span of 11 bases. Germline V gene data show CDR1 as MNHEY and CDR2 as SMNVEV (reference sequence).

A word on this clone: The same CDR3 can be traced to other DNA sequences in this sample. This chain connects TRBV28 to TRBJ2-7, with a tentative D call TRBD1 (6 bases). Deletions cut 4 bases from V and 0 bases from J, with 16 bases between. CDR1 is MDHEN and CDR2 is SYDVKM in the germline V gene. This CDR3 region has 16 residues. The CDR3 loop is CASSSPSGAPSYEQYF. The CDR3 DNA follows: TGTGCCAGCAGTTCCCCCTCAGGGGCCCCCTCCTACGAGCAGTACTTC.

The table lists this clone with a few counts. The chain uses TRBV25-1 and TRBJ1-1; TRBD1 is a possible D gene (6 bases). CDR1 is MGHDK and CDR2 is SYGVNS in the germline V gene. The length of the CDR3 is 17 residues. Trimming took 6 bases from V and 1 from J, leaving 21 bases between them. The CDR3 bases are TGTGCCAGCAGCGGGGGGCCAACTGTCGGTGGGAACACTGAAGCTTTCTTT. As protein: CASSGGPTVGGNTEAFF.

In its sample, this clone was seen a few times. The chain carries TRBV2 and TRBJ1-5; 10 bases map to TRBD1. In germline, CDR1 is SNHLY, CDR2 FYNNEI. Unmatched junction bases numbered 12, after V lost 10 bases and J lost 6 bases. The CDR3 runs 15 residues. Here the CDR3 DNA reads TGTGCCACAACGCAGGGGACAGGGGCGAGTCAGCCCCAGCATTTT. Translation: CATTQGTGASQPQHF.

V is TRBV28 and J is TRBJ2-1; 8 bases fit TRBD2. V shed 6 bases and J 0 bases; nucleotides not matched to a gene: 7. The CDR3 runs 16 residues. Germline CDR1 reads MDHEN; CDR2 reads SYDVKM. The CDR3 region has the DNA TGTGCCAGCAGCCCGGTAGCGGGGTTCTCCTACAATGAGCAGTTCTTC. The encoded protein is CASSPVAGFSYNEQFF.

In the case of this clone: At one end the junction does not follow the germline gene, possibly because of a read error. This CDR3 reads CASSPRQGSHEQYF. CDR3 DNA sequence: TGCGCCAGCAGCCCGCGACAGGGCTCCCACGAGCAGTACTTC. The rearrangement links TRBV4-1 to TRBJ2-7; 7 bases align to TRBD1. There are 14 residues in the CDR3. Per the germline V gene, CDR1 is MGHRA and CDR2 is YSYEKL.

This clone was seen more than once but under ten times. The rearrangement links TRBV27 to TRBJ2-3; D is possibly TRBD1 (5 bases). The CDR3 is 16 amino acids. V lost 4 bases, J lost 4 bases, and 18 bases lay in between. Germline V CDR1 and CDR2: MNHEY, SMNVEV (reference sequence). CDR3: CASSYSQAGPPDTQYF. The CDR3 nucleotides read TGTGCCAGCAGTTATTCCCAGGCAGGGCCCCCAGATACGCAGTATTTT.

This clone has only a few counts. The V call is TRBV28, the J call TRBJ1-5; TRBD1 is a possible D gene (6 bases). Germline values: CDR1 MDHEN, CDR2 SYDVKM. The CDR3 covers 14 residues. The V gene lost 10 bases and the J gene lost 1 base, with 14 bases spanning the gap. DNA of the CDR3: TGTGCCATCGGAGGGGGGGAAAGCAATCAGCCCCAGCATTTT. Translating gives CAIGGGESNQPQHF.

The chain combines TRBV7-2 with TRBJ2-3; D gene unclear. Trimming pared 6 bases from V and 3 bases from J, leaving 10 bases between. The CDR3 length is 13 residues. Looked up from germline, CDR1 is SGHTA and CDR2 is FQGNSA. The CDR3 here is CASSQQVTDTQYF. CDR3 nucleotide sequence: TGTGCCAGCAGTCAGCAGGTGACAGATACGCAGTATTTT. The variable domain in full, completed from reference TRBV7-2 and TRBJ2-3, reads GAGVSQSPSNKVTEKGKDVELRCDPISGHTALYWYRQSLGQGLEFLIYFQGNSAPDKSGLPSDRFSAERTGGSVSTLTIQRTQQEDSAVYLCASSQQVTDTQYFGPGTRLTVL.

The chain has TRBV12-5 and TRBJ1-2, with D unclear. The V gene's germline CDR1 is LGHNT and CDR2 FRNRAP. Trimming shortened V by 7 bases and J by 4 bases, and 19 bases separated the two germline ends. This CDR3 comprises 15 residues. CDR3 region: CASAYHYPASYGYTF. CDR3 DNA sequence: TGTGCTAGTGCCTACCACTACCCGGCCAGCTATGGCTACACCTTC.

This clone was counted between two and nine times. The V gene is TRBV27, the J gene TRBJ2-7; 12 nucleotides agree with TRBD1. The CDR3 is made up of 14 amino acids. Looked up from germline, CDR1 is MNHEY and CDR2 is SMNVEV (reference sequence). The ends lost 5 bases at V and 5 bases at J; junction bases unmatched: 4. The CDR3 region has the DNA TGTGCCAGCAGTCCCGGGACAGGGGGCAACGAGCAGTACTTC. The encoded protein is CASSPGTGGNEQYF.

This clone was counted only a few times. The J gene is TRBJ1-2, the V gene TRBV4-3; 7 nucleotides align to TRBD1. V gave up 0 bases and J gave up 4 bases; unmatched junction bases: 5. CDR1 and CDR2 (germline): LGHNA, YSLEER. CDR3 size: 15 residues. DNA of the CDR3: TGCGCCAGCAGCCAAGATCTGGCAGGGGGCTATGGCTACACCTTC. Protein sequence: CASSQDLAGGYGYTF.